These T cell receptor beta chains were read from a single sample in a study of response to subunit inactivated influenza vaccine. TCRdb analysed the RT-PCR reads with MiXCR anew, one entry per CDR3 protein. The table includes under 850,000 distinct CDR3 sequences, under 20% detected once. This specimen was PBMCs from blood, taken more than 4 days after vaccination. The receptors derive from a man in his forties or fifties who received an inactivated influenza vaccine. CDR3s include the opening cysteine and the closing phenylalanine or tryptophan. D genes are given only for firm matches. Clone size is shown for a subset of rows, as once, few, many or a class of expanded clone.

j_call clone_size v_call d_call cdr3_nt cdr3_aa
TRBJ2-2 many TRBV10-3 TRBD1 TGTGCCATCAGTGACCCGGGACAGGTCGCCGGGGAGCTGTTTTTT CAISDPGQVAGELFF
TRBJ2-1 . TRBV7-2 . TGTGCCAGCAGCACCAGGGCGGGGTACAATGAGCAGTTCTTC CASSTRAGYNEQFF
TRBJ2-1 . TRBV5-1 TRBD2 TGCGCCAGCAGGCCAAGGGCTAGCGGAGACCATGAGCAGTTCTTC CASRPRASGDHEQFF
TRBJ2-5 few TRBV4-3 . TGCGCCAGCAGCCAACGGTTCCTATATGGGACCCAGTACTTC CASSQRFLYGTQYF
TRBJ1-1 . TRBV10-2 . TGCGCCGGCTCGGAGGGGGAGAGGGGTGAAGCTTTCTTT CAGSEGERGEAFF
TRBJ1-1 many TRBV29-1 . TGCAGCGCAATGACAGTGAACACTGAAGCTTTCTTT CSAMTVNTEAFF
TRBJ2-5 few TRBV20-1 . TGCAGTGCTAGGTTAGGGAACTTACAAGAGACCCAGTACTTC CSARLGNLQETQYF
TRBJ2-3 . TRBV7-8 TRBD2 TGTGCCAGCAGCTTAGCCGCGGGACTAGTTTTCGGCACAGATACGCAGTATTTT CASSLAAGLVFGTDTQYF
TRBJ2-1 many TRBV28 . TGTGCCAGCAGCCCTCACCCCTTACGATACAATGAGCAGTTCTTC CASSPHPLRYNEQFF
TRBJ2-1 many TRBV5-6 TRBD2 TGTGCCAGCAGCTTCTCAAGCGGGGAGTACAATGAGCAGTTCTTC CASSFSSGEYNEQFF
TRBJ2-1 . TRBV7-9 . TGTGCCAGCAGCACTGTGACCCGGTACAATGAGCAGTTCTTC CASSTVTRYNEQFF
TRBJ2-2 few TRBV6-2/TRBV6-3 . TGTGCCAGCAGTCTTTGGGGACCCGGGGAGCTGTTTTTT CASSLWGPGELFF
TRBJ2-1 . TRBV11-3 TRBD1 TGTGCCAGCAGTCAACAGGGGGCTCTCTACAATGAGCAGTTCTTC CASSQQGALYNEQFF
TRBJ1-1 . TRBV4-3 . TGCGCCAGCAGCCAAGAGGGGGGCTTGACTGAAGCTTTCTTT CASSQEGGLTEAFF
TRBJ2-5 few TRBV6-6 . TGTGCCAGCAGTACACCGGGGCAAGAGACCCAGTACTTC CASSTPGQETQYF
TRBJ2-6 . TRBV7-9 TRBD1 TGTGCCAGCAGCTGGGGACAGGGGTTGATGGGGGCCAACGTCCTGACTTTC CASSWGQGLMGANVLTF
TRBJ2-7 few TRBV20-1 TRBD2 TGCAGTGCTAAAAGTAGCGGGGGGGGCTCCTACGAGCAGTACTTC CSAKSSGGGSYEQYF
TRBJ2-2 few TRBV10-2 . TGCGCCAGCAGACGTCCCGGGGACACCGGGGAGCTGTTTTTT CASRRPGDTGELFF
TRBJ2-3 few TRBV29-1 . TGCAGCGTTGAAGGCCCGGCAGATACGCAGTATTTT CSVEGPADTQYF
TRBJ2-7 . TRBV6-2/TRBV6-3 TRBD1 TGTGCCAGCAGTTACCCCAGGGGACAGCTCTCCTACGAGCAGTACTTC CASSYPRGQLSYEQYF
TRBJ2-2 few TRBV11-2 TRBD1 TGTGCCAGCAGCTTACGACAGGGGGTACGGGAGCTGTTTTTT CASSLRQGVRELFF
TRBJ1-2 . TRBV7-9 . TGTGCCAGCAGCCCCCCTCAGGGCCGATGGCCCCTAGATGGCTACACCTTC CASSPPQGRWPLDGYTF
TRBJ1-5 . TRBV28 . TGTGCCAGCAGTCCCGGGATGGGGGGTGGTCAGCCCCAGCATTTT CASSPGMGGGQPQHF
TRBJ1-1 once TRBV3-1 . TGTGCCAGCAAACGAGGTGCCGTGAACACTGAAGCTTTCTTT CASKRGAVNTEAFF
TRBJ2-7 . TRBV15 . TGTGCCACCAGCAGAGATCATGGGCCGTACGAGCAGTACTTC CATSRDHGPYEQYF
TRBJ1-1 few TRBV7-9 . TGTGCCAGCAGGAACCAGGGTGAAGCTTTCTTT CASRNQGEAFF
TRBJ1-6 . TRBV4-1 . TGCGCCAGCAGCCAAGATGTCAGGGACACCTATAATTCACCCCTCCACTTT CASSQDVRDTYNSPLHF
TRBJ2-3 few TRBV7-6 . TGTGCCAGCAGCTTAGAGAGCTGGGCAGGCACAGATACGCAGTATTTT CASSLESWAGTDTQYF
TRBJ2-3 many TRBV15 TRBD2 TGTGCCACCAGCAAGGGACTAGCGGGGGCCGGAGCAGATACGCAGTATTTT CATSKGLAGAGADTQYF
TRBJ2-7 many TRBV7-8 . TGTGCCAGCAGCTTAAGTTCCAGCAGGGGCTACGAGCAGTACTTC CASSLSSSRGYEQYF